Sequencing of this TCR beta chain was carried out in a study of blood T cell repertoires in COVID-19. Study-level background: Specimens from acute and convalescent COVID-19 originated in the United States, Italy and Spain.

Original data processing: From reference gene primer amplification, estimates of nucleated cell counts were derived. The assay was immunoSEQ multiplex PCR, and TCRdb's table has in-frame clones only and misses some. That table furnishes V, J and clone size, whereas the DNA furnished D and trimming. The sample records about 190,000 clones, around 80% being singletons. The receptor comes from a human donor in a cohort sampled during active COVID-19. The source material was peripheral blood.

The CDR3 region is CASSEVQGGPDTQYF. CDR3 DNA: TGTGCCAGCAGTGAGGTACAGGGGGGACCAGATACGCAGTATTTT. The genes are TRBV6-1 and TRBJ2-3; 8 bases agree with TRBD1. The germline V gene has CDR1 MNHNS and CDR2 SASEGT. The CDR3 is 15 amino acids. Losses at the gene ends were 3 bases for V and 4 bases for J; bases not matched to a gene: 6.